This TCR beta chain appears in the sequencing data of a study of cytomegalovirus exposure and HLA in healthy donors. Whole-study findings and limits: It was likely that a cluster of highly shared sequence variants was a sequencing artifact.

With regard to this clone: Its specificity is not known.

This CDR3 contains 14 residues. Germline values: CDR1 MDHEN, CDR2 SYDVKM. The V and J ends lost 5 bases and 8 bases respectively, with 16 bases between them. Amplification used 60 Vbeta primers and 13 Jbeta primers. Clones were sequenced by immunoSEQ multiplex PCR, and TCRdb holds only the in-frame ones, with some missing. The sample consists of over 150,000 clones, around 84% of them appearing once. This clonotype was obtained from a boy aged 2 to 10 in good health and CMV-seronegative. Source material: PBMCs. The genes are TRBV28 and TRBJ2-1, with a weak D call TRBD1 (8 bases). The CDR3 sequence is CASSLQGGFDEQFF. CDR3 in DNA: TGTGCCAGCAGTCTACAGGGGGGGTTCGATGAGCAGTTCTTC.